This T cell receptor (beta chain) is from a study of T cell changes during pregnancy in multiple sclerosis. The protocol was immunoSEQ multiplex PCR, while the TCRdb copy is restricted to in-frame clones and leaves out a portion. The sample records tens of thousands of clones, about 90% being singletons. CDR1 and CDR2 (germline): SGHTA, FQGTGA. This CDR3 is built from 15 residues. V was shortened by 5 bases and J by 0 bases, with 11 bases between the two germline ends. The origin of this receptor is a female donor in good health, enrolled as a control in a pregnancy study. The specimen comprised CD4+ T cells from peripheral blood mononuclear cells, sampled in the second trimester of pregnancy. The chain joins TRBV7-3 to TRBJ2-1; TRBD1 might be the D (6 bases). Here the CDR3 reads CASSPNRDSYNEQFF. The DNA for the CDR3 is TGTGCCAGCAGCCCAAACAGGGACTCCTACAATGAGCAGTTCTTC.